This is a list of T cell receptor beta chains from one sample in a study of T cell responses to AZD1222 COVID-19 vaccine. Only in-frame clones appear in the TCRdb table, and some are missing; sequencing was by immunoSEQ multiplex PCR. The table has 90,000 to 120,000 clones, 80% to 90% seen once; the top ten hold approximately 7%. The specimen was peripheral blood, collected on day 0 of AZD1222 vaccination. All receptors derive from an adult in good health. The CDR3 runs from the conserved cysteine through the conserved F or W. The D gene is left open where the match is weak. The size entry is marked missing in some rows and otherwise reads once, few, many or a size class.

D	size	J	V	CDR3	DNA
-	-	TRBJ2-5	TRBV4-3	CASSQDMGGKTQYF	TGCGCCAGCAGCCAAGATATGGGTGGCAAGACCCAGTACTTC
-	-	TRBJ2-7	TRBV28	CASSLLLVGQYF	TGTGCCAGCAGTTTATTACTAGTGGGGCAGTACTTC
-	-	TRBJ2-7	TRBV15	CATSRDWLFEQYF	TGTGCCACCAGCAGAGATTGGCTGTTCGAGCAGTACTTC
-	once	TRBJ1-1	TRBV24-1	CATSFGAENTEAFF	TGTGCCACCAGTTTCGGGGCAGAGAACACTGAAGCTTTCTTT
-	-	TRBJ2-5	TRBV18	CASSTAQETQYF	TGTGCCAGCTCAACGGCCCAAGAGACCCAGTACTTC
TRBD1	-	TRBJ2-3	TRBV18	CASSPFRDRDTDTQYF	TGTGCCAGCTCACCATTCCGGGACAGGGACACAGATACGCAGTATTTT
-	-	TRBJ2-7	TRBV14	CASSQDGEHEQYF	TGTGCCAGCAGCCAAGATGGAGAACACGAGCAGTACTTC
-	-	TRBJ2-7	TRBV7-2	CASSSAVAISYEQYF	TGTGCCAGCAGCTCCGCGGTAGCGATCTCCTACGAGCAGTACTTC
-	-	TRBJ2-7	TRBV7-2	CASRRDRSYEQYF	TGTGCCAGCAGGCGGGACAGATCCTACGAGCAGTACTTC
-	once	TRBJ2-5	TRBV24-1	CATSDKASGETQYF	TGTGCCACCAGTGATAAAGCCTCGGGAGAGACCCAGTACTTC
TRBD2	-	TRBJ2-1	TRBV10-3	CAISERGAGGSPYNEQFF	TGTGCCATCAGTGAGAGGGGGGCGGGAGGTTCCCCCTACAATGAGCAGTTCTTC
-	-	TRBJ1-3	TRBV14	CASSQDLYTIYF	TGTGCCAGCAGCCAAGATCTATACACCATATATTTT
-	-	TRBJ1-6	TRBV19	CASSISRVEYSPLHF	TGTGCCAGTAGTATCTCCAGGGTGGAGTATTCACCCCTCCACTTT
-	-	TRBJ2-7	TRBV9	CASSPPGRYEQYF	TGTGCCAGCAGCCCCCCCGGCCGGTACGAGCAGTACTTC
-	-	TRBJ2-7	TRBV30	CAWSGLSPYEQYF	TGTGCCTGGAGTGGACTCTCCCCATACGAGCAGTACTTC
-	-	TRBJ2-2	TRBV4-3	CASSQGGYNTGELFF	TGCGCCAGCAGCCAAGGGGGCTACAACACCGGGGAGCTGTTTTTT
-	-	TRBJ1-1	TRBV27	CATTTREGNTEAFF	TGTGCCACCACGACAAGAGAGGGGAACACTGAAGCTTTCTTT
-	-	TRBJ1-5	TRBV2	CASQMNTLSNQPQHF	TGTGCCAGCCAAATGAACACCCTTAGCAATCAGCCCCAGCATTTT
TRBD2	-	TRBJ2-1	TRBV4-3	CASSQDLAGGDEQFF	TGCGCCAGCAGCCAAGATCTAGCGGGAGGCGATGAGCAGTTCTTC
TRBD2	-	TRBJ2-3	TRBV7-2	CASSSGLAGVFQYF	TGTGCCAGCAGCAGCGGACTAGCGGGAGTGTTTCAGTATTTT
TRBD1	-	TRBJ1-5	TRBV24-1	CATSDSVWTGGGRRNQPQHF	TGTGCCACCAGTGATTCGGTCTGGACAGGGGGCGGCCGGAGGAATCAGCCCCAGCATTTT
-	-	TRBJ2-1	TRBV19	CASKRSSYNEQFF	TGTGCCTCCAAACGGTCCTCCTACAATGAGCAGTTCTTC
TRBD1	few	TRBJ1-4	TRBV18	CASSPLDRGNEKLFF	TGTGCCAGCTCACCCCTCGACAGGGGAAATGAAAAACTGTTTTTT
-	-	TRBJ1-5	TRBV5-1	CASSLGQDNQPQHF	TGCGCCAGCAGCTTGGGACAGGACAATCAGCCCCAGCATTTT
-	once	TRBJ2-2	TRBV9	CASRVGAGNTGELFF	TGTGCCAGCAGGGTAGGAGCGGGGAACACCGGGGAGCTGTTTTTT
-	-	TRBJ2-7	TRBV5-6	CASRIRGGSYEQYF	TGTGCCAGCAGAATCCGGGGAGGCTCCTACGAGCAGTACTTC
TRBD1	-	TRBJ1-2	TRBV9	CASSVGTGGFNYGYTF	TGTGCCAGCAGCGTAGGGACAGGGGGTTTCAACTATGGCTACACCTTC
TRBD1	-	TRBJ1-5	TRBV15	CATSRESVGDRGAQPQHF	TGTGCCACCAGCAGAGAATCGGTTGGAGACAGGGGAGCTCAGCCCCAGCATTTT
TRBD1	-	TRBJ1-1	TRBV27	CASSPDRGHTEAFF	TGTGCCAGCAGTCCAGACAGGGGCCACACTGAAGCTTTCTTT
TRBD2	-	TRBJ2-1	TRBV18	CASSPPGLAGGLLNHNEQFF	TGTGCCAGCTCACCACCGGGACTAGCGGGAGGCCTACTAAATCACAATGAGCAGTTCTTC
TRBD2	-	TRBJ2-1	TRBV6-1	CASSEAQRERLF	TGTGCCAGCAGTGAAGCGCAGCGGGAGCGGCTCTTC
TRBD1	-	TRBJ1-5	TRBV29-1	CSAGTGYQPQHF	TGCAGCGCCGGGACAGGCTATCAGCCCCAGCATTTT
-	once	TRBJ2-1	TRBV19	CASSITNYNEQFF	TGTGCCAGTAGTATTACAAACTACAATGAGCAGTTCTTC
-	-	TRBJ1-4	TRBV18	CASSPSWGANEKLFF	TGTGCCAGCTCACCAAGTTGGGGTGCTAATGAAAAACTGTTTTTT
-	-	TRBJ1-5	TRBV7-2	CASSPGGASNQPQHF	TGTGCCAGCAGCCCTGGGGGGGCCAGCAATCAGCCCCAGCATTTT
-	-	TRBJ2-2	TRBV3-1/TRBV3-2	CASSQDVGELFF	TGTGCCAGCAGCCAAGATGTCGGGGAGCTGTTTTTT
-	-	TRBJ2-3	TRBV5-1	CASSSEEYTDTQYF	TGCGCCAGCAGCTCCGAGGAGTACACAGATACGCAGTATTTT
TRBD1	-	TRBJ1-2	TRBV28	CASSMDRVNYGYTF	TGTGCCAGCAGCATGGACAGGGTTAACTATGGCTACACCTTC
-	medium-sized	TRBJ1-1	TRBV5-4	CASSLEGHTEAFF	TGTGCCAGCAGCTTGGAGGGGCACACTGAAGCTTTCTTT